Shown below are 17 T cell receptor beta chains from a single sample sequenced in a study of blood T cell repertoires in COVID-19. Clones were sequenced by immunoSEQ multiplex PCR, and TCRdb holds only the in-frame ones, with some missing. The sample has about 240,000 clones, 85% to 90% seen once. The source material was peripheral blood. These receptors all stem from a man aged 60-69 years with acute or convalescent COVID-19.

The V and J genes are TRBV7-3 and TRBJ1-2, with 11 bases identical to TRBD1. Germline-derived CDR1 and CDR2 are SGHTA and FQGTGA. The CDR3 is 13 amino acids. Germline trimming cut 3 bases from V and 10 bases from J; bases unmatched to any gene: 4. CDR3 nucleotides: TGTGCCAGCAGCTTGGGACAGGGGGATGACTACACCTTC. The encoded protein is CASSLGQGDDYTF. The full variable domain, completed using reference TRBV7-3 and TRBJ1-2, is GAGVSQTPSNKVTEKGKYVELRCDPISGHTALYWYRQSLGQGPEFLIYFQGTGAADDSGLPNDRFFAVRPEGSVSTLKIQRTERGDSAVYLCASSLGQGDDYTFGSGTRLTVV.

With regard to this clone: The same CDR3 also results from other DNA sequences found in this sample. The chain couples TRBV5-1 to TRBJ2-1; 10 bases fit TRBD2. J was trimmed by 2 bases and V by 1 base; bases with no gene match: 0. Germline loops: CDR1 SGHRS, CDR2 YFSETQ. This CDR3 is 15 amino acids long. DNA of the CDR3: TGCGCCAGCAGCTTGACTAGCGGGGCCTACAATGAGCAGTTCTTC. Encoded protein: CASSLTSGAYNEQFF. Variable domain in full (rest from reference TRBV5-1 and TRBJ2-1): KAGVTQTPRYLIKTRGQQVTLSCSPISGHRSVSWYQQTPGQGLQFLFEYFSETQRNKGNFPGRFSGRQFSNSRSEMNVSTLELGDSALYLCASSLTSGAYNEQFFGPGTRLTVL.

J is TRBJ2-7 and V is TRBV28, with 12 nucleotides matching TRBD2. CDR1 is MDHEN and CDR2 is SYDVKM in the germline V gene. Trimming at V came to 6 bases and at J to 4 bases, leaving 22 bases not matched to a gene. The CDR3 extends over 20 amino acids. The CDR3: CASRDSPGAFGLAGLYEQYF. CDR3 DNA: TGTGCCAGCAGGGACAGCCCGGGAGCCTTCGGACTAGCGGGATTGTACGAGCAGTACTTC.

J is TRBJ2-1 and V is TRBV2; D perhaps matches TRBD1 (5 bases). The ends were cut back, 4 bases at V and 3 bases at J, with 13 bases in the middle. The CDR3 runs to 15 residues. Germline CDR1 reads SNHLY; CDR2 reads FYNNEI. The CDR3 DNA is TGTGCCAGCAGTGTCACGGACACCCTCTACAATGAGCAGTTCTTC. Its protein product is CASSVTDTLYNEQFF.

This clone was seen once. Other DNA sequences within the sample encode an identical CDR3. The chain employs TRBV12-3 or TRBV12-4 and TRBJ1-1; D perhaps matches TRBD1 (5 bases). V lost 3 bases and J lost 5, with 7 bases in between. The CDR3 is 12 amino acids. Here the CDR3 DNA reads TGTGCCAGCAGTTTTGGGGGGACTGAAGCTTTCTTT. Translation gives CASSFGGTEAFF.

The J gene is TRBJ1-2, the V gene TRBV12-3 or TRBV12-4, with 9 bases matching TRBD1. Trimming took 6 bases from V and 5 from J; bases not matched to a gene: 4. The CDR3 runs to 13 residues. CDR3 region: CASRDRGWYGYTF. In DNA, the CDR3 is TGTGCCAGCAGGGACAGGGGTTGGTATGGCTACACCTTC.

The chain employs TRBV5-1 and TRBJ2-1, with 12 bases aligning to TRBD2. Germline values: CDR1 SGHRS, CDR2 YFSETQ. V was pared by 4 bases and J by 8 bases, with 7 bases of the junction left unmatched. This CDR3 region has 15 residues. Here the CDR3 reads CASSPGLAGRDEQFF. CDR3 bases: TGCGCCAGCAGCCCAGGACTAGCGGGACGGGATGAGCAGTTCTTC.

V and J are TRBV7-9 and TRBJ2-1, with a possible D match to TRBD1 (6 bases). V was shortened by 5 bases and J by 5 bases, with 16 bases between the two germline ends. CDR1 and CDR2 from the germline V gene are SEHNR and FQNEAQ (reference sequence). CDR3 length equals 15 residues. CDR3 DNA sequence: TGTGCCAGCAGCGAACAGGGCCTTGGGGACAATGAGCAGTTCTTC. Amino acids: CASSEQGLGDNEQFF.

As concerns this clone: The sample holds other DNA sequences that translate to the same CDR3. The rearrangement links TRBV3-1 (or the pseudogene TRBV3-2) to TRBJ1-5; D unclear. CDR3 size: 13 residues. Germline V gives CDR1 LGHDT, CDR2 YNNKEL (reference sequence). Trimming took off 0 bases at V and 7 bases at J, with 7 bases between the two ends. The CDR3 DNA sequence: TGTGCCAGCAGCCAAGACCCTCGGCAGCCCCAGCATTTT. It yields the protein CASSQDPRQPQHF.

The J gene is TRBJ2-7, the V gene TRBV7-9; 8 positions agree with TRBD1. The CDR3 is 17 residues long. Germline V gives CDR1 SEHNR, CDR2 FQNEAQ (reference sequence). Unmatched junction bases numbered 9, after V lost 1 base and J lost 1 base. The chain's CDR3 is CASSLGDRGPSSYEQYF. Written as DNA, the CDR3 is TGTGCCAGCAGCTTAGGCGACAGGGGCCCTTCTTCCTACGAGCAGTACTTC.

V is TRBV2 and J is TRBJ1-1; tentative D call: TRBD1 (5 bases). In germline, CDR1 is SNHLY, CDR2 FYNNEI. This CDR3 spans 13 amino acids. V shed 6 bases and J shed 1 base, with 9 bases lying between them. CDR3 bases: TGTGCCAGCAGGACAGACAAGAACACTGAAGCTTTCTTT. This gives the protein CASRTDKNTEAFF.

This chain joins TRBV27 and TRBJ2-5; 8 bases agree with TRBD1. CDR1 is MNHEY, CDR2 SMNVEV, per germline (reference sequence). The CDR3 has 14 amino acids. V lost 4 bases, J lost 5 bases, and 6 bases stayed unmatched. DNA of the CDR3: TGTGCCAGCAGTTCCCGGACAGGGCGGGAGACCCAGTACTTC. Protein product: CASSSRTGRETQYF.

The chain carries TRBV5-1 and TRBJ2-7; 7 bases fit TRBD1. The germline CDR1 and CDR2 sequences are SGHRS and YFSETQ. V lost 4 bases, J lost 2 bases, and 12 bases stayed unmatched. The CDR3 has 16 amino acids. The DNA of the CDR3 is TGCGCCAGCAGCGCCGGTGCCGGGACAGACCCCTACGAGCAGTACTTC. It codes for CASSAGAGTDPYEQYF.

This clone was seen only once. This chain connects TRBV5-4 to TRBJ1-6; 9 bases fit TRBD1. The CDR3 totals 15 residues. Germline-derived CDR1 and CDR2 are SGHNT and YYREEE (reference sequence). Losses at the gene ends were 4 bases for V and 5 bases for J; bases not matched to a gene: 4. The CDR3 protein is CASSRTGADNSPLHF. The DNA for the CDR3 is TGTGCCAGCAGCCGGACAGGGGCAGATAATTCACCCCTCCACTTT. Full variable domain (outside the CDR3, taken from reference TRBV5-4 and TRBJ1-6): ETGVTQSPTHLIKTRGQQVTLRCSSQSGHNTVSWYQQALGQGPQFIFQYYREEENGRGNFPPRFSGLQFPNYSSELNVNALELDDSALYLCASSRTGADNSPLHFGNGTRLTVT.

V gene TRBV5-1 combines with J gene TRBJ2-1; 10 nucleotides line up with TRBD2. Germline V gene data show CDR1 as SGHRS and CDR2 as YFSETQ. The V segment lost 0 bases and the J segment 4 bases; nucleotides outside the gene matches: 13. The CDR3 has 19 amino acids. The CDR3 DNA is TGCGCCAGCAGCTTGGCCGGCCGAAGGGCTAGCGGGAGTTACAATGAGCAGTTCTTC. Translated, it gives CASSLAGRRASGSYNEQFF.

The rearrangement links TRBV12-3 or TRBV12-4 to TRBJ2-3; 7 bases agree with TRBD2. The CDR3 loop spans 11 amino acids. Losses at the gene ends were 8 bases for V and 9 bases for J; bases not matched to a gene: 5. CDR3 sequence: CASGPGGTQYF. The CDR3 bases are TGTGCCAGCGGACCCGGGGGGACGCAGTATTTT.

This rearrangement joins TRBV7-9 to TRBJ2-5; 8 bases are shared with TRBD1. Trimming at V came to 1 base and at J to 7 bases, leaving 20 bases not matched to a gene. Germline CDR1 and CDR2: SEHNR and FQNEAQ (reference sequence). This CDR3 region has 19 residues. The CDR3 DNA follows: TGTGCCAGCAGCTTAGTAGGGCAGGGGGCCCCCTTATGGAGCGGGACCCAGTACTTC. The encoded protein is CASSLVGQGAPLWSGTQYF.